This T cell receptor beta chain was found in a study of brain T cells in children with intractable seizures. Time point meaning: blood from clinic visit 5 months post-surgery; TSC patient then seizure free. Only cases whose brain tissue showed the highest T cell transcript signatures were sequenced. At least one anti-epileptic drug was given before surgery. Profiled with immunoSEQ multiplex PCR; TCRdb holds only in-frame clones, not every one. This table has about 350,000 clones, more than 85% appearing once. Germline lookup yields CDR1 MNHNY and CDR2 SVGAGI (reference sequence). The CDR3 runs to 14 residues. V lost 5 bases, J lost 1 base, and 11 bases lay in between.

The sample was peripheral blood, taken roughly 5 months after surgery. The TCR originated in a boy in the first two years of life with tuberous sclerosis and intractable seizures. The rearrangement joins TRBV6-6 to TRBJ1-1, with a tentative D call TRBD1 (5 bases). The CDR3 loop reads CASSAQGGNTEAFF. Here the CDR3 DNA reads TGTGCCAGCAGTGCCCAGGGTGGGAACACTGAAGCTTTCTTT.